The rows below give T cell receptor beta chains drawn from one sample of a study of blood T cell repertoires in COVID-19. Assay used: immunoSEQ multiplex PCR; TCRdb lists only in-frame clones, some missing. The sample records about 130,000 clones, about 85% being singletons. Source material: peripheral blood. These receptors all stem from a woman at least 80 years old with COVID-19, enrolled during active disease. CDR3s include the opening cysteine and the closing phenylalanine or tryptophan. The D gene is left open where the match is weak. Size is omitted from some rows. Given values are once, few, many or a class for expanded clones.

TRBV7-3	TRBJ1-2	few	TRBD1	CASSPGTGGNHGYTF	TGTGCCAGCAGCCCCGGGACAGGGGGCAATCATGGCTACACCTTC
TRBV18	TRBJ2-2	NA	NA	CASSPRAGQANTGELFF	TGTGCCAGCTCACCAAGAGCGGGACAGGCGAACACCGGGGAGCTGTTTTTT
TRBV2	TRBJ1-2	NA	TRBD1	CASSIQGNYGYTF	TGTGCCAGCAGCATACAGGGGAACTATGGCTACACCTTC
TRBV29-1	TRBJ2-7	NA	NA	CSVELTGSSYEQYF	TGCAGCGTTGAGCTTACAGGCAGCTCCTACGAGCAGTACTTC
TRBV29-1	TRBJ1-2	NA	NA	CSGTTANYGYTF	TGCAGCGGAACCACAGCTAACTATGGCTACACCTTC
TRBV7-9	TRBJ1-1	NA	NA	CASSMGPGGTEAFF	TGTGCCAGCAGCATGGGGCCGGGGGGAACTGAAGCTTTCTTT
TRBV6-2/TRBV6-3	TRBJ2-7	few	NA	CASSQQGLEQYF	TGTGCCAGCAGTCAACAGGGCCTCGAGCAGTACTTC
TRBV19	TRBJ2-3	NA	TRBD2	CASRPPGLAGLTDTQYF	TGTGCCAGTAGACCACCCGGACTAGCGGGCCTCACAGATACGCAGTATTTT
TRBV7-2	TRBJ2-3	NA	TRBD2	CASSFTAGADTQYF	TGTGCCAGCAGTTTTACGGCGGGAGCAGATACGCAGTATTTT
TRBV18	TRBJ1-2	NA	NA	CASGQSSNYGYTF	TGTGCCAGCGGACAGTCATCTAACTATGGCTACACCTTC
TRBV12-3/TRBV12-4	TRBJ1-2	NA	TRBD1	CASSPLTGGNTF	TGTGCCAGCAGTCCCCTCACAGGGGGCAACACCTTC
TRBV11-3	TRBJ2-1	NA	TRBD2	CASSPRASGPKWQFF	TGTGCCAGCAGCCCCCGGGCTAGCGGACCGAAATGGCAGTTCTTC
TRBV28	TRBJ2-7	NA	TRBD1	CASTWDRDSRPYEQYF	TGTGCCAGCACCTGGGACAGGGACTCCCGTCCCTACGAGCAGTACTTC
TRBV7-3	TRBJ1-1	NA	NA	CASSLTAGPPNTEAFF	TGTGCCAGCAGCCTCACCGCTGGGCCCCCGAACACTGAAGCTTTCTTT
TRBV11-3	TRBJ2-7	NA	NA	CASSLGAESSYEQYF	TGTGCCAGCAGCTTAGGTGCGGAGAGCTCCTACGAGCAGTACTTC
TRBV19	TRBJ2-3	NA	TRBD2	CASRTSGSTDTQYF	TGTGCCAGTAGGACTAGCGGGAGCACAGATACGCAGTATTTT
TRBV2	TRBJ1-5	NA	NA	CASSEVDFNQPQHF	TGTGCCAGCAGTGAAGTGGACTTCAATCAGCCCCAGCATTTT
TRBV19	TRBJ1-1	once	TRBD1	CASSIRDRVANTEAFF	TGTGCCAGTAGTATCCGGGACAGGGTGGCGAACACTGAAGCTTTCTTT
TRBV28	TRBJ2-7	NA	TRBD1	CASRPPGTAFYEQYF	TGTGCCAGCAGGCCTCCCGGGACAGCTTTCTACGAGCAGTACTTC
TRBV10-3	TRBJ2-5	NA	TRBD1	CAIRSSGGEETQYF	TGTGCCATCAGGTCTTCAGGGGGCGAGGAGACCCAGTACTTC
TRBV13	TRBJ1-4	NA	TRBD1	CASSAPSQGAREKLFF	TGTGCCAGCAGCGCCCCATCACAGGGGGCCCGGGAAAAACTGTTTTTT
TRBV21-1	TRBJ2-7	few	NA	CASSKGGIAGEIKSYEQYF	TGTGCCAGCAGCAAAGGAGGGATAGCGGGAGAGATTAAGAGCTACGAGCAGTACTTC
TRBV5-1	TRBJ2-1	NA	NA	CASSRTSTAYNEQFF	TGCGCCAGCAGCCGGACTTCGACCGCCTACAATGAGCAGTTCTTC
TRBV4-2	TRBJ2-1	NA	NA	CASSQDPDSDEQFF	TGTGCCAGCAGCCAAGATCCCGACAGCGATGAGCAGTTCTTC
TRBV4-3	TRBJ2-1	NA	TRBD2	CASSQETSGRDEQFF	TGCGCCAGCAGCCAAGAGACTAGCGGGAGAGATGAGCAGTTCTTC
TRBV11-3	TRBJ1-1	NA	TRBD1	CASSLDRGNTEAFF	TGTGCCAGCAGCCTGGACAGGGGGAACACTGAAGCTTTCTTT
TRBV18	TRBJ1-1	NA	NA	CASSPRDTGTEAFF	TGTGCCAGCTCACCACGGGATACAGGTACTGAAGCTTTCTTT
TRBV9	TRBJ2-5	NA	TRBD2	CASSVVGASGETQYF	TGTGCCAGCAGCGTAGTCGGGGCTAGCGGGGAGACCCAGTACTTC
TRBV7-3	TRBJ2-5	NA	TRBD1	CASSPTGVETQYF	TGTGCCAGCAGTCCAACAGGGGTGGAGACCCAGTACTTC
TRBV28	TRBJ2-7	NA	NA	CASSSGDHEQYF	TGTGCCAGCAGCTCGGGGGACCACGAGCAGTACTTC
TRBV9	TRBJ2-5	few	NA	CASSVGDSAKGETQYF	TGTGCCAGCAGCGTAGGGGACTCCGCAAAGGGGGAGACCCAGTACTTC
TRBV27	TRBJ1-2	NA	NA	CASSSWQRHQGYTF	TGTGCCAGCAGTTCATGGCAGAGGCATCAAGGCTACACCTTC
TRBV7-2	TRBJ1-1	NA	TRBD1	CASSWRTGPETEAFF	TGTGCCAGCAGCTGGAGGACAGGTCCGGAGACTGAAGCTTTCTTT
TRBV6-4	TRBJ2-2	NA	TRBD2	CASSAASGNTGELFF	TGTGCCAGCAGTGCGGCTAGCGGAAACACCGGGGAGCTGTTTTTT
TRBV7-2	TRBJ1-1	once	NA	CASSLVLMNTEAFF	TGTGCCAGCAGCCTAGTACTGATGAACACTGAAGCTTTCTTT
TRBV7-9	TRBJ2-1	NA	TRBD2	CASSLAGTSASAEQFF	TGTGCCAGCAGCTTAGCCGGGACTAGCGCGTCGGCCGAGCAGTTCTTC
TRBV14	TRBJ2-1	NA	NA	CASSQNTGFTVYEQFF	TGTGCCAGCAGCCAGAACACAGGGTTTACGGTCTATGAGCAGTTCTTC